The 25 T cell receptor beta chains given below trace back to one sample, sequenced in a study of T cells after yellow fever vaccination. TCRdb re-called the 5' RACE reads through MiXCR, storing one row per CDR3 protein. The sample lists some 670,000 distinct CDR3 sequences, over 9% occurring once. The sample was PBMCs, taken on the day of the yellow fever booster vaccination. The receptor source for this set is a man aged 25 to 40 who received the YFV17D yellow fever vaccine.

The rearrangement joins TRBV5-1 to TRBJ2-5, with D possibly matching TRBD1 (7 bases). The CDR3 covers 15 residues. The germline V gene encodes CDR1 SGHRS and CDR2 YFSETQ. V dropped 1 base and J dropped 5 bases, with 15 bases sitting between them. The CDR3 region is CASSLRAGGFETQYF. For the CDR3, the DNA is TGCGCCAGCAGCTTGCGGGCAGGGGGGTTCGAGACCCAGTACTTC.

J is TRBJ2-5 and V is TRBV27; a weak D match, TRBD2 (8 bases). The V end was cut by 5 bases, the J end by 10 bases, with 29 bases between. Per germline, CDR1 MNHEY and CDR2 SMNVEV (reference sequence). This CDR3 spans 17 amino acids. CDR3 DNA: TGTGCCAGCAGTCCCCTGACAGGGAGGCGTGCGGGGGGTGTCCAGTACTTC. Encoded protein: CASSPLTGRRAGGVQYF.

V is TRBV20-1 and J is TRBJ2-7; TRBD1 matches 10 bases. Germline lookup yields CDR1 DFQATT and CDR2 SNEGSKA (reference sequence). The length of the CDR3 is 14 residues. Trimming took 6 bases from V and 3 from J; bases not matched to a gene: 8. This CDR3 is CSATPGTGDYEQYF. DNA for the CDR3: TGCAGTGCCACCCCCGGGACAGGGGACTACGAGCAGTACTTC.

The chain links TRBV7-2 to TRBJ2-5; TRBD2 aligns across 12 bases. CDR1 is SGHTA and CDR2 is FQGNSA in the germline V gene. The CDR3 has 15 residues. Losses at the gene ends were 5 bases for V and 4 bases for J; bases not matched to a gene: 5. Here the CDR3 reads CASSIRLAGVETQYF. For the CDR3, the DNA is TGTGCCAGCAGCATAAGACTAGCGGGAGTAGAGACCCAGTACTTC.

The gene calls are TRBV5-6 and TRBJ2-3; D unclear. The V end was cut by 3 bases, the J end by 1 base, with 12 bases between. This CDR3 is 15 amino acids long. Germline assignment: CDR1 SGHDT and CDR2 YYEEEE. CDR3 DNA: TGTGCCAGCAGCTCGGGTAGACTTGGCACAGATACGCAGTATTTT. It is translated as CASSSGRLGTDTQYF.

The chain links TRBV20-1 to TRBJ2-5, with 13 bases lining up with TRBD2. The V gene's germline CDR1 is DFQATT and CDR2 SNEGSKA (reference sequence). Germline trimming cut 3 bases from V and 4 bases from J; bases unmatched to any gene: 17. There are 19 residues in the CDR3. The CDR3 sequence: CSASSATGTSGTARETQYF. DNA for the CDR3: TGCAGTGCTAGCAGCGCCACCGGGACTAGCGGGACCGCACGAGAGACCCAGTACTTC.

The CDR3 sequence is CSAVRPEETDTQYF. Here the CDR3 DNA reads TGCAGTGCTGTGCGACCCGAGGAAACAGATACGCAGTATTTT. The rearrangement links TRBV20-1 to TRBJ2-3; the D is unclear. Germline V gene data show CDR1 as DFQATT and CDR2 as SNEGSKA (reference sequence). V lost 5 bases and J lost 3, with 15 bases in between. The CDR3 has 14 residues.

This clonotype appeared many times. CDR3 amino acids: CASSIAGGGNEQFF. The CDR3 DNA reads as TGTGCCAGCTCAATAGCGGGAGGGGGCAATGAGCAGTTCTTC. The chain joins TRBV18 to TRBJ2-1, with 11 bases aligning to TRBD2. The CDR3 runs 14 residues. The germline CDR1 and CDR2 sequences are KGHSH and LQKENI. V lost 5 bases and J lost 6; bases outside the gene matches: 3. The full variable domain, rest sourced from reference TRBV18 and TRBJ2-1, is NAGVMQNPRHLVRRRGQEARLRCSPMKGHSHVYWYRQLPEEGLKFMVYLQKENIIDESGMPKERFSAEFPKEGPSILRIQQVVRGDSAAYFCASSIAGGGNEQFFGPGTRLTVL.

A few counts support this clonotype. The CDR3 reads CASSRTSQANYGYTF. DNA for the CDR3: TGTGCCAGCAGCAGGACCTCACAAGCTAACTATGGCTACACCTTC. V is TRBV7-9 and J is TRBJ1-2; D is ambiguous. Germline V gene lookup returns CDR1 SEHNR and CDR2 FQNEAQ (reference sequence). The CDR3 runs to 15 residues. V was cut by 5 bases and J by 0 bases, with 13 bases left in between.

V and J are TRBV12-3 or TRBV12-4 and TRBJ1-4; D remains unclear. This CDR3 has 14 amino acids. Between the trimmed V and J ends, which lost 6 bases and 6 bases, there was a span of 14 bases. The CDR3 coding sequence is TGTGCCAGCAGCACTGAAGAGGGTTATGAAAAACTGTTTTTT. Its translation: CASSTEEGYEKLFF.

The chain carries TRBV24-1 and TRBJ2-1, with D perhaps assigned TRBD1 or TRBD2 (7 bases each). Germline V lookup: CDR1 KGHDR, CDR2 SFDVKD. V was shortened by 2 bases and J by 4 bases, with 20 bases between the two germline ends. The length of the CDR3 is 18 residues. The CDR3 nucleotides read TGTGCCACCAGTGATTCAGGGGGGAGCGGGGCCGTGTACAATGAGCAGTTCTTC. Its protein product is CATSDSGGSGAVYNEQFF.

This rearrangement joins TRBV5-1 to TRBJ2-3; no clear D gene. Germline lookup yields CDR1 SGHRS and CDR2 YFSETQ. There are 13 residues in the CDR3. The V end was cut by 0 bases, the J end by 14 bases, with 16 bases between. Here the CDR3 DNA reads TGCGCCAGCAGCTTGGGGTCAGAGGCGGTCCCGTATTTT. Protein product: CASSLGSEAVPYF. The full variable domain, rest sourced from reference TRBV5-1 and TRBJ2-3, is KAGVTQTPRYLIKTRGQQVTLSCSPISGHRSVSWYQQTPGQGLQFLFEYFSETQRNKGNFPGRFSGRQFSNSRSEMNVSTLELGDSALYLCASSLGSEAVPYFGPGTRLTVL.

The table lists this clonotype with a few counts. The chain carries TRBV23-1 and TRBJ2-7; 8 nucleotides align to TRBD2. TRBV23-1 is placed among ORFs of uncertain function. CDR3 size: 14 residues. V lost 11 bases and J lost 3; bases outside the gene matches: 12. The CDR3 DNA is TGCGCCCGACGCTCCGGGAGGGCCCTCTACGAGCAGTACTTC. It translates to CARRSGRALYEQYF.

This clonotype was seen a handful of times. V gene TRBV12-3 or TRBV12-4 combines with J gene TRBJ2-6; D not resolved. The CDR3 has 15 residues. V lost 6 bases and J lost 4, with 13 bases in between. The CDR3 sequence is CASRRSSNGANVLTF. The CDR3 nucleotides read TGTGCCAGCAGACGGTCTAGTAACGGGGCCAACGTCCTGACTTTC.

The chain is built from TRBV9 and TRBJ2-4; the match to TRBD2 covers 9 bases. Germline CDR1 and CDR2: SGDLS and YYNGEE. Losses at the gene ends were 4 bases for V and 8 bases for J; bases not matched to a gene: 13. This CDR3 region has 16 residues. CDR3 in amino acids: CASSNMREGPPHIQYF. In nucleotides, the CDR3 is TGTGCCAGCAGCAATATGCGGGAGGGCCCGCCGCACATTCAGTACTTC.

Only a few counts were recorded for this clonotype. As DNA, the CDR3 is TGTGCCAGCTCCGACTTAGCCTACGAGCAGTACTTC. Translation gives CASSDLAYEQYF. The rearrangement joins TRBV6-5 to TRBJ2-7; D remains ambiguous. Trimming left V 8 bases short and J 2 bases short, with 10 bases between. The CDR3 has 12 amino acids. CDR1 and CDR2 (germline): MNHEY, SVGAGI.

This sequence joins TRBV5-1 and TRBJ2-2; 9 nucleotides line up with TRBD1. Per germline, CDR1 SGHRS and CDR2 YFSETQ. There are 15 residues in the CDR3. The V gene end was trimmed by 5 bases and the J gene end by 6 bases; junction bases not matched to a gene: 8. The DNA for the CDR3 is TGCGCCAGCAGTTATGCGGGACAGGGAGCCGGGGAGCTGTTTTTT. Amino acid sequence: CASSYAGQGAGELFF.

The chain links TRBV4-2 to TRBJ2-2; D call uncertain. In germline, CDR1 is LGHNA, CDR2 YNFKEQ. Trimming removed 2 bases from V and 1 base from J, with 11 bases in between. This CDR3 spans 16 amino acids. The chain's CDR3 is CASSQSRTGNTGELFF. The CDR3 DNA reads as TGTGCCAGCAGCCAATCCAGGACGGGGAACACCGGGGAGCTGTTTTTT.

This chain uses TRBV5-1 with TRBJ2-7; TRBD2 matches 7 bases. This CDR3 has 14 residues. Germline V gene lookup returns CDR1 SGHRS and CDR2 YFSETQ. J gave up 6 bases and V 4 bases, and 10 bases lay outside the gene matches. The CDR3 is CASSHRGVGLEQYF. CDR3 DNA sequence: TGCGCCAGCAGCCATCGGGGGGTGGGACTCGAGCAGTACTTC.

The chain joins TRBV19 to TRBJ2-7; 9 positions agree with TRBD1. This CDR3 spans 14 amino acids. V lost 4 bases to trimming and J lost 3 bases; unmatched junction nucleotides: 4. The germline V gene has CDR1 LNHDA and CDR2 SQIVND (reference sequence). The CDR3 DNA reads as TGTGCCAGTAGTACCGGGACAGGGCTCTACGAGCAGTACTTC. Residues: CASSTGTGLYEQYF.

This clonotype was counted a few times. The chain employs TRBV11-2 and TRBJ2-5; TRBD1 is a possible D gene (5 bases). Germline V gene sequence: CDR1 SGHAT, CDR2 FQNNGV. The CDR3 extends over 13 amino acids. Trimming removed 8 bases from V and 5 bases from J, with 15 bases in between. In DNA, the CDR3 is TGTGCCAGCGGACGACAGTATGGGGAGACCCAGTACTTC. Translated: CASGRQYGETQYF.

The CDR3 DNA reads TGTGCCAGCTCACCACCCGCGCGCTCCACCTACGAGCAGTACTTC. Translating it yields CASSPPARSTYEQYF. V is TRBV18 and J is TRBJ2-7; D uncertain. Trimming took off 0 bases at V and 2 bases at J, with 11 bases between the two ends. The CDR3 runs to 15 residues. Germline CDR1 KGHSH, CDR2 LQKENI.

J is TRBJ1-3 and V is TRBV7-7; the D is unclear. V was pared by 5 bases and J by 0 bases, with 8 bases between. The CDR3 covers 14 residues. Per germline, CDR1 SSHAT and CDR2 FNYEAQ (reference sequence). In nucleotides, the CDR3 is TGTGCCAGCAGCCCATCCGACTCTGGAAACACCATATATTTT. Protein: CASSPSDSGNTIYF.

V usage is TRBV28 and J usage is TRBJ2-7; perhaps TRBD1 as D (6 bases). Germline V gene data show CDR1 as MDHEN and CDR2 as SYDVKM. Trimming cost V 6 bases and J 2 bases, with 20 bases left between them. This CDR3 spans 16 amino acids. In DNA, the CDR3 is TGTGCCAGCAGAAACCTCCGGGACACCCAGGCCTACGAGCAGTACTTC. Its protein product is CASRNLRDTQAYEQYF.

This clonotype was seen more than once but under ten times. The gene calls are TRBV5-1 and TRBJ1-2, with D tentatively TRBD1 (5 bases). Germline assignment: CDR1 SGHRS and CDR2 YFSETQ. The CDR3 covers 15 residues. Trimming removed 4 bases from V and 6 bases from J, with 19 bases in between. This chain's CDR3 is CASSLISQGADGYTF. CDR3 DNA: TGCGCCAGCAGCCTCATCTCTCAGGGAGCTGATGGCTACACCTTC.